The 10 T cell receptor beta chains presented below share a single source sample, sequenced in a study of blood T cell repertoires in COVID-19. Repertoires were generated with immunoSEQ multiplex PCR, while TCRdb's copy carries only in-frame clones and drops some. The sample consists of approximately 170,000 clones, around four fifths of them appearing once. The sequenced sample was peripheral blood. The receptors stem from a woman aged 80 or over with COVID-19, enrolled during active disease.

This rearrangement joins TRBV6-1 to TRBJ2-1; weak D call: TRBD1 (5 bases). The V end lost 4 bases, the J end lost 5 bases, and 18 bases lay between the germline ends. This CDR3 is 16 amino acids long. Per germline, CDR1 MNHNS and CDR2 SASEGT. The CDR3 bases are TGTGCCAGCAGTGCTACCAGGGTACCCCAGGACAATGAGCAGTTCTTC. It codes for CASSATRVPQDNEQFF.

There are a few counts of this clone. A read error may account for a junction end that differs from germline. This chain uses TRBV6-5 with TRBJ2-1, with 13 nucleotides matching TRBD2. Germline CDR1 is MNHEY and CDR2 is SVGAGI. This CDR3 is 16 amino acids long. The CDR3 sequence is CASSHSGTSGTIEQFF. CDR3 coding DNA: TGTGCCAGCAGTCACTCCGGGACTAGCGGGACTATTGAGCAGTTCTTC.

This clone was seen once. A much larger clone differs by one base, so this may be a read error. The chain employs TRBV5-6 and TRBJ2-7; 11 nucleotides match TRBD2. The CDR3 runs 15 residues. Germline V gene lookup returns CDR1 SGHDT and CDR2 YYEEEE. V lost 6 bases and J lost 0; bases outside the gene matches: 5. CDR3 sequence (DNA): TGTGCCAGCACTCATCTAGCGGGGGGCTCCTACGAGCAGTACTTC. Its translation is CASTHLAGGSYEQYF.

This rearrangement joins TRBV29-1 to TRBJ2-3; possibly TRBD2 for D (7 bases). The CDR3 spans 15 residues. The V end lost 7 bases, the J end lost 2 bases, and 19 bases lay between the germline ends. Germline lookup yields CDR1 SQVTM and CDR2 ANQGSEA. CDR3 DNA sequence: TGCAGCGCCGGGGGGCACTATCAAAACACAGATACGCAGTATTTT. Translation: CSAGGHYQNTDTQYF.

The J gene is TRBJ2-5, the V gene TRBV5-4; tentative D call: TRBD1 (8 bases). CDR3 length: 15 amino acids. V lost 0 bases and J 2 bases, leaving 11 bases between the germline ends. Germline CDR1 reads SGHNT; CDR2 reads YYREEE (reference sequence). CDR3 region: CASSLDRGGQETQYF. For the CDR3, the DNA is TGTGCCAGCAGCTTGGACAGGGGGGGTCAAGAGACCCAGTACTTC. Using reference TRBV5-4 and TRBJ2-5 for the parts outside the CDR3, the full variable domain is ETGVTQSPTHLIKTRGQQVTLRCSSQSGHNTVSWYQQALGQGPQFIFQYYREEENGRGNFPPRFSGLQFPNYSSELNVNALELDDSALYLCASSLDRGGQETQYFGPGTRLLVL.

Here the CDR3 DNA reads TGTGCCAGCTCACCATCAGGCGTGAACAGAACTAGCACAGATACGCAGTATTTT. The encoded protein is CASSPSGVNRTSTDTQYF. The chain couples TRBV18 to TRBJ2-3; D is unclear. The CDR3 contains 18 residues. The germline CDR1 and CDR2 sequences are KGHSH and LQKENI. The germline V and J ends were trimmed by 2 bases and 0 bases, with 18 bases remaining between them.

The rearrangement uses TRBV4-3 and TRBJ2-1; TRBD2 aligns across 7 bases. CDR1 and CDR2 (germline): LGHNA, YSLEER. After removal of 0 bases from V and 0 bases from J, the junction contained 5 bases not matched to a gene. There are 17 residues in the CDR3. DNA of the CDR3: TGCGCCAGCAGCCAAGACGTCCCGGGGGGCTCCTACAATGAGCAGTTCTTC. Amino acids: CASSQDVPGGSYNEQFF.

The chain recombines TRBV5-1 with TRBJ2-7, with 8 bases identical to TRBD2. The length of the CDR3 is 15 residues. CDR1 is SGHRS, CDR2 YFSETQ, per germline. V was pared by 1 base and J by 0 bases, with 3 bases of the junction left unmatched. As DNA, the CDR3 is TGCGCCAGCAGCTTGACTAGCGGCTTCTCCTACGAGCAGTACTTC. This encodes CASSLTSGFSYEQYF.

This clone was detected once. The chain recombines TRBV19 with TRBJ2-7, with a tentative D call TRBD2 (5 bases). The CDR3 has 11 residues. In germline, CDR1 is LNHDA, CDR2 SQIVND (reference sequence). Trimming took off 6 bases at V and 3 bases at J, with 6 bases between the two ends. The CDR3: CASRDFYEQYF. Written as DNA, the CDR3 is TGTGCCAGTAGGGACTTCTACGAGCAGTACTTC.

The chain carries TRBV11-2 and TRBJ2-6; no firm D call. The length of the CDR3 is 15 residues. Trimming shortened V by 8 bases and J by 1 base, and 12 bases separated the two germline ends. Germline CDR1 and CDR2: SGHAT and FQNNGV. The CDR3 loop is CASRQPGSGANVLTF. The CDR3 DNA is TGTGCCAGCCGACAACCAGGTTCTGGGGCCAACGTCCTGACTTTC.